These 27 T cell receptor beta chains originate from one sample sequenced in a study of identical twins. TCRdb called the 5' RACE reads again in MiXCR, with one record for every CDR3 protein. The table lists some 790,000 distinct CDR3 sequences, 15% to 20% of them singletons. These data also formed part of another study, on T cells expressing NK-cell markers.

The material sequenced was PBMCs. All receptors derive from a woman aged 18-29 years in good health.

The V and J genes are TRBV20-1 and TRBJ2-3; 9 bases fit TRBD1. Germline V lookup: CDR1 DFQATT, CDR2 SNEGSKA (reference sequence). There are 14 residues in the CDR3. The J segment lost 4 bases and the V segment lost 4 bases, leaving 6 bases of the junction unmatched. The CDR3 loop is CSAKNRGRADTQYF. CDR3 DNA sequence: TGCAGTGCTAAGAACAGGGGGCGAGCAGATACGCAGTATTTT.

The rearrangement links TRBV5-1 to TRBJ1-1; 7 positions match TRBD1. The CDR3 loop spans 15 amino acids. Per germline, CDR1 SGHRS and CDR2 YFSETQ. V lost 3 bases and J lost 1; bases outside the gene matches: 6. The CDR3 reads CASSSLQGGNTEAFF. DNA of the CDR3: TGCGCCAGCAGCTCCTTGCAGGGGGGGAACACTGAAGCTTTCTTT.

This clonotype was counted between two and nine times. The chain employs TRBV29-1 and TRBJ1-1; the D is unclear. The CDR3 runs 13 residues. Trimming shortened V by 6 bases and J by 2 bases, and 13 bases separated the two germline ends. From germline, CDR1 is SQVTM and CDR2 ANQGSEA. This CDR3 is CSVITTPNTEAFF. The DNA for the CDR3 is TGCAGCGTCATTACAACGCCTAACACTGAAGCTTTCTTT.

The rearrangement links TRBV2 to TRBJ2-7; no clear D gene. Trimming shortened V by 7 bases and J by 1 base, and 11 bases separated the two germline ends. This CDR3 comprises 13 residues. The germline V gene has CDR1 SNHLY and CDR2 FYNNEI. The chain's CDR3 is CASKVVVSYEQYF. As DNA, the CDR3 is TGTGCCAGCAAAGTGGTAGTTTCCTACGAGCAGTACTTC. Based on the CDR3 plus reference TRBV2 and TRBJ2-7, the full variable domain is EPEVTQTPSHQVTQMGQEVILRCVPISNHLYFYWYRQILGQKVEFLVSFYNNEISEKSEIFDDQFSVERPDGSNFTLKIRSTKLEDSAMYFCASKVVVSYEQYFGPGTRLTVT.

There are many counts of this clonotype. The chain combines TRBV5-6 with TRBJ1-1; TRBD1 might be the D (5 bases). Germline V CDR1 and CDR2: SGHDT, YYEEEE. The CDR3 has 13 residues. Trimming removed 2 bases at V and 4 bases at J, with 9 bases between. CDR3 bases: TGTGCCAGCAGCTTACTGGGGACCACTGAAGCTTTCTTT. Encoded protein: CASSLLGTTEAFF.

Only a few counts were recorded for this clonotype. V gene TRBV10-1 combines with J gene TRBJ2-5, with TRBD2 matching 14 bases. V was pared by 3 bases and J by 5 bases, with 5 bases of the junction left unmatched. CDR1 and CDR2 (germline): WNHNN, SYGVQD (reference sequence). The CDR3 has 16 residues. CDR3 in amino acids: CASSEGTSGSMETQYF. The DNA of the CDR3 is TGCGCCAGCAGTGAAGGGACTAGCGGGAGTATGGAGACCCAGTACTTC.

The chain's CDR3 is CASSPLALSTDTQYF. DNA for the CDR3: TGTGCCAGTTCCCCGTTGGCTCTAAGCACAGATACGCAGTATTTT. This rearrangement joins TRBV12-3 or TRBV12-4 to TRBJ2-3; D gene uncertain. The CDR3 extends over 15 amino acids. V gave up 9 bases and J gave up 0 bases, with 16 bases separating them.

This clonotype was counted only a few times. The J gene is TRBJ2-7, the V gene TRBV12-3 or TRBV12-4; 11 positions match TRBD2. V lost 6 bases and J lost 4; bases outside the gene matches: 5. This CDR3 spans 14 amino acids. Here the CDR3 reads CASSWGLAEYEQYF. Written as DNA, the CDR3 is TGTGCCAGCAGCTGGGGACTAGCGGAATACGAGCAGTACTTC.

The chain couples TRBV7-9 to TRBJ1-2; 10 positions agree with TRBD1. The V and J ends lost 1 base and 4 bases, in that order; junction bases with no gene match: 3. The CDR3 runs to 15 residues. Germline CDR1 and CDR2: SEHNR and FQNEAQ (reference sequence). CDR3 residues: CASSLGGTGAYGYTF. DNA for the CDR3: TGTGCCAGCAGCTTAGGCGGGACAGGGGCCTATGGCTACACCTTC.

The V call is TRBV5-1, the J call TRBJ2-5, with 7 bases aligning to TRBD2. The junction had 11 bases not matched to a gene; V was cut back by 4 bases and J by 5 bases. This CDR3 contains 15 residues. The germline V gene encodes CDR1 SGHRS and CDR2 YFSETQ. Written as DNA, the CDR3 is TGCGCCAGCAGCACTCAGGCCGGGGGGTCTGAGACCCAGTACTTC. This gives the protein CASSTQAGGSETQYF.

In the case of this clonotype: Its ends do not fully match the called genes, so a read error is possible. The chain is built from TRBV11-1 and TRBJ2-1; perhaps TRBD2 as D (5 bases). The CDR3 totals 15 residues. Germline V lookup: CDR1 SGHAT, CDR2 FQDESV (reference sequence). The CDR3 nucleotides are TGTGCCAGCACCTTAGCGTTCCCACTCTTGAATGAGCAGTTCTTC. It specifies CASTLAFPLLNEQFF.

The rearrangement uses TRBV5-1 and TRBJ2-1; 8 positions match TRBD2. This CDR3 has 15 residues. V trimming: 1 base; J trimming: 9 bases; junction bases outside the gene matches: 9. CDR1 is SGHRS, CDR2 YFSETQ, per germline. The CDR3 here is CASSLQRENLSEQFF. CDR3 DNA sequence: TGCGCCAGCAGCTTGCAGCGGGAGAATTTAAGTGAGCAGTTCTTC.

J is TRBJ2-7 and V is TRBV11-2; D unresolved. Trimming cost V 2 bases and J 0 bases, with 8 bases left between them. Germline lookup yields CDR1 SGHAT and CDR2 FQNNGV. The CDR3 is 14 amino acids. CDR3 DNA sequence: TGTGCCAGCAGCTTACAAGCAGGCTCCTACGAGCAGTACTTC. It translates to CASSLQAGSYEQYF.

This clonotype was counted ten times or more. This chain links TRBV29-1 with TRBJ2-5; possible D gene TRBD2, 5 bases. Germline lookup yields CDR1 SQVTM and CDR2 ANQGSEA. The CDR3 extends over 11 amino acids. The V and J ends lost 6 bases and 1 base respectively, with 6 bases between them. The CDR3 DNA follows: TGCAGCGTGGACTTCCAAGAGACCCAGTACTTC. Translated: CSVDFQETQYF.

This clonotype appeared many times. The chain recombines TRBV7-8 with TRBJ2-1, with D possibly being TRBD2 (6 bases). CDR3 length equals 15 residues. Trimming removed 5 bases at V and 3 bases at J, with 14 bases between. Germline V gives CDR1 SGHVS, CDR2 FQNEAQ. For the CDR3, the DNA is TGTGCCAGCAGCCCCGGACTAATCTACTACAATGAGCAGTTCTTC. This codes for CASSPGLIYYNEQFF.

CDR3 loop: CASSDWRGRPHEQYF. CDR3 sequence (DNA): TGTGCCAGCAGTGACTGGAGAGGGAGGCCCCACGAGCAGTACTTC. V and J are TRBV6-4 and TRBJ2-7; tentatively, D is TRBD2 (6 bases). V gave up 1 base and J gave up 5 bases, with 15 bases separating them. CDR3 length: 15 amino acids. CDR1 is MRHNA and CDR2 is SNTAGT in the germline V gene.

The rearrangement joins TRBV7-9 to TRBJ2-7; D possibly corresponds to TRBD1 (6 bases). Trimming removed 2 bases from V and 0 bases from J, with 8 bases in between. The CDR3 consists of 14 residues. Per the germline V gene, CDR1 is SEHNR and CDR2 is FQNEAQ (reference sequence). CDR3: CASSLRDNSYEQYF. DNA for the CDR3: TGTGCCAGCAGCTTACGGGACAACTCCTACGAGCAGTACTTC.

This chain joins TRBV5-1 and TRBJ2-2, with D unresolved. The V end was cut by 0 bases, the J end by 1 base, with 7 bases between. Germline CDR1 is SGHRS and CDR2 is YFSETQ. The CDR3 is 15 residues long. The CDR3 reads CASSLDMVNTGELFF. The CDR3 nucleotides read TGCGCCAGCAGCTTGGATATGGTGAACACCGGGGAGCTGTTTTTT.

This clonotype was seen more than once but under ten times. This sequence joins TRBV20-1 and TRBJ2-4; 9 bases align to TRBD1. CDR1 and CDR2 from the germline V gene are DFQATT and SNEGSKA (reference sequence). With 5 bases clipped from V and 1 base from J, the junction kept 6 bases outside the gene matches. The CDR3 totals 15 residues. CDR3 coding DNA: TGCAGTGCTTATGACAGGGGGAAGGCCAAAAACATTCAGTACTTC. This encodes CSAYDRGKAKNIQYF.

The J gene is TRBJ1-2, the V gene TRBV5-1; 10 bases are shared with TRBD1. The CDR3 length is 14 residues. V gave up 4 bases and J gave up 2 bases; unmatched junction bases: 2. Per germline, CDR1 SGHRS and CDR2 YFSETQ. This chain's CDR3 is CASSQGQGNYGYTF. CDR3 bases: TGCGCCAGCAGCCAGGGACAGGGGAACTATGGCTACACCTTC.

There are a few counts of this clonotype. CDR3 coding DNA: TGTGCCAGCAGTTACTCCCCTCACGGACTAGCGGGAGGGGATGAGCAGTTCTTC. Protein: CASSYSPHGLAGGDEQFF. J is TRBJ2-1 and V is TRBV6-2 or TRBV6-3, with 15 bases that match TRBD2. The CDR3 runs to 18 residues. CDR1 is MNHEY and CDR2 is SVGEGT in the germline V gene. The V segment lost 0 bases and the J segment 8 bases; nucleotides outside the gene matches: 8.

The chain employs TRBV16 and TRBJ1-2; 9 nucleotides line up with TRBD1. V lost 3 bases and J lost 2; bases outside the gene matches: 4. The CDR3 length is 15 residues. Germline assignment: CDR1 KGHSY and CDR2 FQNENV. CDR3 in DNA: TGTGCCAGCAGCCAGGGGACAGGGATCAACTATGGCTACACCTTC. This translates into CASSQGTGINYGYTF.

This clonotype was seen a few times. The chain joins TRBV18 to TRBJ2-3; 9 positions agree with TRBD2. Germline lookup yields CDR1 KGHSH and CDR2 LQKENI. The ends lost 6 bases at V and 1 base at J; junction bases unmatched: 8. This CDR3 has 16 residues. CDR3 region: CASSAFPSGGTDTQYF. In nucleotides, the CDR3 is TGTGCCAGCTCCGCTTTCCCTAGCGGGGGCACAGATACGCAGTATTTT.

V gene TRBV12-3 or TRBV12-4 combines with J gene TRBJ2-1; 11 nucleotides match TRBD2. This CDR3 is built from 17 residues. V lost 6 bases, J lost 0 bases, and 7 bases stayed unmatched. The CDR3 nucleotides read TGTGCCAGCAGCGCACGACTAGCGGGGTACTCCTACAATGAGCAGTTCTTC. It codes for CASSARLAGYSYNEQFF.

The genes are TRBV12-3 or TRBV12-4 and TRBJ2-1; D uncertain. Trimming cost V 2 bases and J 7 bases, with 12 bases left between them. This CDR3 is built from 14 residues. CDR3 residues: CASSLSWGNNEQFF. The CDR3 region has the DNA TGTGCCAGCAGTTTATCGTGGGGTAATAATGAGCAGTTCTTC.

The chain uses TRBV29-1 and TRBJ2-4, with D possibly being TRBD1 (5 bases). CDR1 and CDR2 from the germline V gene are SQVTM and ANQGSEA. The CDR3 is 12 residues long. Trimming took off 3 bases at V and 4 bases at J, with 7 bases between the two ends. CDR3 region: CSVDSGKNIQYF. CDR3 sequence (DNA): TGCAGCGTTGATTCAGGGAAAAACATTCAGTACTTC.

V is TRBV5-1 and J is TRBJ2-3, with 7 bases that match TRBD1. Looked up from germline, CDR1 is SGHRS and CDR2 is YFSETQ. The CDR3 has 13 amino acids. Trimming at V came to 4 bases and at J to 6 bases, leaving 5 bases not matched to a gene. CDR3 region: CASSAEGADTQYF. In nucleotides, the CDR3 is TGCGCCAGCAGCGCCGAGGGGGCCGATACGCAGTATTTT.